Reported below is one T cell receptor beta chain. These data come from a study of blood T cell repertoires in COVID-19. The overall study: Specimens from acute and convalescent COVID-19 originated in the United States, Italy and Spain. Sources were T cells, B-cell-depleted T cells, or PBMCs; the material itself was cDNA or gDNA.

In the authors' methods: Using reference gene primer amplification, nucleated cell counts were estimated. TCRdb keeps only in-frame clones here, not all; method: immunoSEQ multiplex PCR. That table supplies the V and J calls and clone size; D and trimming were determined from the DNA. The sample shows around 37,000 clones, around 81% of them seen only once. Germline CDR1 is MNHNS and CDR2 is SASEGT. V lost 3 bases, J lost 4 bases, and 3 bases stayed unmatched. This CDR3 has 13 residues. Input material: peripheral blood. The chain employs TRBV6-1 and TRBJ2-7; the match to TRBD1 covers 7 bases. This clonotype originated in a man between 50 and 59 years old with active COVID-19. DNA of the CDR3: TGTGCCAGCAGTGACAGGGGGTGGTACGAGCAGTACTTC. Residues: CASSDRGWYEQYF.